This section outlines one T cell receptor beta chain sequence together with its context. Its antigen remains unidentified. Between the trimmed V and J ends, which lost 5 bases and 4 bases, there was a span of 6 bases. CDR3 length equals 12 residues. The germline CDR1 and CDR2 sequences are SGHNT and YENEEA. The protocol was immunoSEQ multiplex PCR, while the TCRdb copy is restricted to in-frame clones and leaves out a portion. Of about 400,000 clones in the sample, around 89% were seen once. Treatment here: 15 to 20 received Ad26.COV2.S at low or high dose, single or two shots; about five received placebo; per-sample allocation not given. Samples analyzed were those drawn on day 63 after the first vaccine or placebo injection. The data derive from a study of Ad26.COV2.S vaccination and SARS-CoV-2 variants. Turning to the study itself: Ad26.COV2.S shots went into the muscle once or twice, 56 days apart.

The study, taken as a whole, reports: Vaccinees and placebo recipients showed similar non-spike TCR breadth. Assessments of TCR breadth and depth may have underestimated the total T cell responses.

The sequence came from a person between 18 and 65 years old who received the Ad26.COV2.S COVID-19 vaccine or a placebo. This chain uses TRBV11-3 with TRBJ2-1; D uncertain. This material consisted of peripheral blood, taken in a trial of Ad26.COV2.S vaccine versus placebo. Written as DNA, the CDR3 is TGTGCCAGCAGCCCCGAATACAATGAGCAGTTCTTC. It codes for CASSPEYNEQFF.